This T cell receptor beta chain is drawn from a study of cytomegalovirus exposure and HLA in healthy donors (TCRdb year 2017). At the level of the whole study: In an earlier analysis of about 560 of the donors, 250 to 350 Gb of sequence data and just under 120 million unique TCR beta sequences from 180 million or so T cells were reported. Among roughly 400 genotyped donors of the cohort, an average of roughly 230,000 unique TCR beta nucleotide sequences was sequenced per donor, of which roughly 17% were non-productive. A later genetic analysis took genome-wide SNP genotypes for 398 of the 666 donors and used that subset as a discovery cohort. Five DR-DQ haplotypes were treated as single units for association and clustering because of strong linkage in the cohort. Donor age, sex, ethnicity and CMV serostatus were compiled together with the repertoire data. The study combined high-throughput TCR immunosequencing, statistical association of individual TCRs with disease status, and machine learning to predict cytomegalovirus infection status. A later analysis re-examined previously published TCR beta repertoires from more than 650 donors and added high-resolution HLA genotyping to investigate patterns of TCR occurrence. The study aimed to test whether cataloging public T cell receptors could reveal signatures of past pathogen exposure. Using immunosequencing, the study profiled T cell repertoires from 640 or so subjects and related those repertoires to cytomegalovirus serostatus. Of the 350 to 450 genotyped donors, approximately 82% fell in the genetic ancestry cluster associated with self-reported Caucasian donors. An earlier analysis of 587 of the donors used high-throughput TCR beta sequencing to judge whether each TCR beta V gene segment behaved as functional or pseudogenic. All discovery cohort repertoires had been generated using a single sequencing platform. A separate validation cohort of about 110 different subjects was used in addition to the roughly 700-subject first cohort. An early release that covered roughly 600 HLA-typed donors contained approximately 300 gigabases of sequencing data and 85 million to 100 million unique TCR sequences. Typing coverage varied by locus: roughly 620-640 donors for A, B, C, DRB1 and DQB1; roughly 520 for DQA1; 600 to 610 for DPA1; approximately 470 for DPB1. In the later analysis, no new phenotypic data were used to find candidate immune exposures; instead, reliance was placed on TCR beta sequences and their occurrence across donors. HLA typing covered class I and class II loci at four-digit resolution.

As regards this clone: Which antigen it targets is not known. No qualities accompany the bases; no much larger clone lies one base away.

The germline V gene encodes CDR1 MGHDK and CDR2 SYGVNS. From V the trimming removes 8 bases and from J it removes 4 bases, while the gene matches leave 12 bases of the junction unaccounted for. The CDR3 has 16 amino acids, counting the end cysteine and phenylalanine. Just the 48-base CDR3 DNA is kept, in frame starting at base 1. The library came from the immunoSEQ multiplex PCR assay. For the multiplex PCR, a mixture combining 60 forward primers for TCR Vbeta segments and 13 reverse primers for TCR Jbeta segments was used. Amplification of the CDR3 region of rearranged TCR beta genes was performed with a multiplex PCR assay on genomic DNA. Amplified TCR beta libraries were sequenced as 87-base-pair reads on the Illumina HiSeq System. The authors' pipeline ran thus. In a later analysis, roughly 80 million unique TCR beta chains were counted across the 500 to 700 repertoires, and approximately 9.9 million of these chains were shared by at least two donors. Raw reads were error-corrected and collapsed into unique sequences by a nearest-neighbor algorithm in which closely related sequences were merged to remove PCR and sequencing errors. V, D and J gene segments were assigned by aligning CDR3 sequences to IMGT reference sequences. For a sequence to be retained, at least a six-nucleotide match to both a V gene segment and a J gene segment was required. Rearrangements were classified as productive when the CDR3 lacked stop codons and remained in frame with V and J, and all other rearrangements were classified as non-productive. CDR3 was defined by IMGT convention, running from the second conserved V-encoded cysteine to the conserved J-encoded phenylalanine. Sequences without an unambiguous match to a single V gene segment were excluded from the earlier analysis of over 500 of the donors. An earlier analysis of a few hundred of the donors classified V segments as functional when productive rearrangements were above 56.7% and as segregating when the standard deviation between donors was above 5%. A statistical classification framework was built for diagnosing cytomegalovirus status from the catalog of TCR beta chain sequences. A later analysis assigned V and J genes by comparing TCR nucleotide sequences with IMGT/GENE-DB human TR gene sequences. A later analysis assigned CDR3 sequences and most-parsimonious VDJ recombination scenarios with the TCRdist pipeline. In a later analysis, every TCR beta chain was defined by the combination of its CDR3 amino acid sequence and its V-gene family, and reads without a unique V-gene family were dropped. As a way to deal with suspected cross-contamination and a sequencing artifact, a later analysis dropped 592 nucleotide sequences that were highly shared and had low generation probability. A later analysis calculated a clonal expansion index for each public chain from normalized within-repertoire ranks of inferred template counts. In a later analysis, generation probabilities were computed using a VDJ recombination model fitted to out-of-frame rearrangements, and the results were checked against IGoR. A later analysis scored TCR-TCR, TCR-HLA and TCR-CMV co-occurrence with hypergeometric tests, applying a repertoire-size bias correction to TCR pairs. A later analysis estimated false discovery rates by permuting HLA or CMV assignments 20 times. In a later analysis, co-occurring TCRs were grouped using DBSCAN, and TCRdist sequence similarity was added for clustering within HLA-allele-positive subsets. Repertoires with fewer than 30,000 or more than 120,000 public chains were left out of co-occurrence clustering, as were about 5 repertoires with anomalous nucleotide sharing. Imported from immuneACCESS, the table was reduced by TCRdb to in-frame sequences with V and J called. These copies leave out some clones; in studies compared against another copy, an unresolved V gene accounts for under half, and the cause of the remainder is not known. V and J calls and clone size are given by that table; D and trimming were obtained from the DNA. The sample has about 130,000 clones on record, roughly 84% of them singletons. Together, the top ten hold roughly 3% of the sample.

What the research found in general, with its limitations: In the study, some 160 TCR beta chains were listed as associated with cytomegalovirus. Roughly uniform sequencing depth across donors was assumed in presence/absence analyses, although this assumption may not hold. In this cohort, only TCR beta chains were sequenced, and detectable features were limited by the absence of alpha or paired-chain data. Strong co-occurrence of HLA alleles, especially DR and DQ, made assigning TCR associations to individual alleles difficult. Immune exposure information for the cohort was limited to CMV serostatus. The authors suggested that the approach could potentially be extended to other disease states and immunological phenotypes. A later analysis associated some 17,000 TCR beta sequences with specific HLA alleles at a false discovery rate of 0.05. Compared with the approximately 600-donor mean, donors in an Asian-associated ancestry cluster had fewer N-insertions in productive TCRs, according to a later genetic analysis. A later analysis reported that several top co-occurrence clusters appeared linked to parvovirus B19, influenza, CMV and Epstein-Barr virus. In a later analysis, HLA-associated TCR beta chains showed more clonal expansion and lower generation probabilities than non-associated chains that were equally common. Because some donors lacked HLA typing at each locus, the association tests relied only on the typed subset. A few of the identified cytomegalovirus-associated TCR beta chains were confirmed in vitro to be specific for cytomegalovirus antigens. Most CMV-associated TCR beta chains appeared to be HLA-restricted in a later analysis, and the HLA associations seemed to be driven largely by CMV exposure. Because the 87-base-pair reads could not distinguish some IMGT-functional V segments, including TRBV6-2 and TRBV6-3, those segments were excluded. While some public TCRs were present in many individuals, most TCR sequences turned up only very rarely across donors. In an earlier analysis of 587 of the donors, most TCR beta V segments appeared in productive rearrangements about 87% or about 30% of the time, broadly matching IMGT annotations. Because counts were too low, 15 to 20 rarely observed V segments, including chromosome 9 orphons, were excluded from the earlier analysis of 587 of the donors. A group of highly shared sequence variants was considered likely to be a technical artifact of the sequencing pipeline. Cytomegalovirus status was reported to be diagnosed by the classifier with high specificity and sensitivity in both the original and validation cohorts. In a later analysis, TCR association rates were found to vary across HLA loci, with the most associated TCRs seen for DRB1 alleles and the fewest for HLA-C alleles. Linkage disequilibrium might explain the correlated functional status among segregating V segments, but an unknown experimental factor could not be ruled out. A further reported finding was that TCR beta sequences accurately predicted the HLA-A and HLA-B alleles for most subjects in the first cohort. An association between a missense DCLRE1C variant and V-gene and J-gene trimming of TCR beta chains was found in a later genetic analysis and replicated in an independent cohort.

In total, around 600 healthy bone marrow donors made up the cohort. All cohort members were sampled while nominally healthy, although unrecorded immune exposures were likely present. The donor was CMV seronegative and belonged to the group of 380 or so seronegative cohort members. Each donor provided a peripheral blood sample, and peripheral blood mononuclear cells were used for TCR beta sequencing. Genomic DNA extraction from the blood cell samples was performed with the Qiagen DNeasy Blood Extraction Kit. This TCR was sampled from a middle-aged man in good health and CMV-seronegative. The rearrangement combines TRBV25-1 with TRBJ1-2; a stretch of 11 junction bases matches TRBD1. Sequences were obtained from PBMCs. The nucleotides are TGTGCCAGCGTTGGGGCCGGGACAGGGGGGGCCTATGGCTACACCTTC. It translates to CASVGAGTGGAYGYTF.